This T cell receptor (beta chain) was sequenced during a study of shared clonotypes between healthy human individuals (dated by TCRdb to the early 2020s). Looking at the study overall: A few men and two women, aged 18 to 49 years, made up the cohort. Per donor, three plates each were used for CD4 naive and CD4 memory, two for CD8 naive, and one for CD8 memory. The study deeply sequenced blood TCR repertoires of five healthy adults to estimate repertoire size and the extent of clonotype sharing between individuals. To increase sequencing depth and limit assay-specific biases, different laboratories used diverse techniques to prepare libraries and sequence TCR repertoires. Per donor, leukapheresis produced somewhere between about 0.8 and 9 billion PBMCs.

Summary of the overall study and its limitations: Because the study included only a small number of donors, the genetic and exposure-history diversity represented was limited. Higher generation probabilities were observed for clonotypes shared by all four sorted-subset donors than for non-shared clonotypes. Naive subsets generally had larger estimated clonotype richness than memory subsets. About 4.5% of naive CD4, roughly 3.5% of naive CD8, about 2.1% of memory CD4, and about 0.4% of memory CD8 clonotypes were shared across several donors. Based on pairwise subsampling, the degree of clonotype sharing among donors was expected to be affected by sequencing depth. Incomplete sequencing was indicated by rarefaction of sorted-subset datasets, despite the large sequencing depth. Sampling was restricted to blood, and TCR repertoires in tissues likely differ from the TCR repertoires found in blood.

Healthy HIV-negative adults with no recently reported acute infections or vaccinations were included as donors. Every donor was a Caucasian adult residing in Nashville, Tennessee, USA. Magnetic negative selection was used to enrich CD4+ T cells, after which naive cells were positively selected on CD45RA and the negative fraction became the memory subset. Blood was obtained by leukapheresis, after which PBMCs were separated by Ficoll-Histopaque density gradient centrifugation and cryopreserved in liquid nitrogen vapor phase. Analytical flow cytometry was used to check the purity and quantity of each magnetically sorted T cell population. Genomic DNA was isolated from each sorted fraction and quantified by UV absorbance on a Nanodrop 2000c. V gives up 6 bases and J gives up 3 bases, and the segment between their germline ends measures 6 bases. For CDR1 and CDR2, the germline V gene lists MNHNS and SASEGT. The CDR3 contains 11 residues, cysteine and phenylalanine counted. CDR3 DNA is the only sequence kept; it has 33 bases, read in frame from the first base.

As for this clone: The antigen it binds to is not known. No qualities accompany the bases; no much larger clone lies one base away. The sample holds other DNA sequences that translate to the same CDR3.

Using the deep immunoSEQ assay, multiplex PCR amplified TCR CDR3 regions from genomic DNA. Genomic DNA extracted from each cell subset was distributed evenly over all wells of several immunoSEQ 96-well plates, and each plate served as one replicate. For sorted subsets, approximately 200 ng of genomic DNA, equivalent to some 30,000 T cell genomes, went into each replicate PCR. The purified libraries were quantified using a Qubit 3.0 fluorometer, sized with a Bioanalyzer 2100, and then quantified again using the KAPA Library Quantification kit. Every immunoSEQ 96-well plate was sequenced on a dedicated single-read 150-cycle Illumina NextSeq 550 flow cell. The original pipeline was this. Because only junctional sequences without quality scores were contained in the immunoSEQ output, filtering matching that applied to full-length reads could not be performed. To assign V/J genes and CDR3, sequences were annotated against IMGT germline references using PyIR, a Python wrapper for IgBLAST v1.9. Reads were removed for weak V/J assignments (E-value above 1e-6), missing CDR3, stop codons, out-of-frame junctions, or ambiguous translated residues. V3J clonotypes were defined as sequences sharing the same inferred V gene, J gene, and CDR3 amino acid sequence. Percentage overlap between repertoires was calculated by dividing the number of shared unique clonotypes by the size of the smaller repertoire. Three approaches were used to assess repertoire richness: RTK rarefaction, the Chao1 estimator, and Recon v2.1 estimates of unobserved clonotypes. OLGA was used to compute generation probabilities for all TCRbeta clonotypes that the gDNA method yielded from several donors. The clones in this table, taken by TCRdb from immuneACCESS, are in-frame only. Not every clone is retained; where verified, under half of the shortfall comes from an unresolved V gene, and the cause of the rest is unknown. V and J calls plus clone size are reproduced from that table; the DNA served to infer D and trimming. The sample records 2 million to 3 million clones, approximately 93% of which are singletons. The ten most abundant clones make up 0.36% of the sample.

The chain is made from TRBV6-1 and TRBJ2-7; no D gene call is confident. Sequencing was carried out using naive CD4+ T cells from PBMCs. Explained via the paper, the cell subset or site label denotes: CD45RA+ positively selected. This TCR came from a man younger than 30 in good health. Some clones in this sample may be carry-over from other donors' samples. The DNA sequence is as follows: TGTGCCAGCAGACTAAACTACGAGCAGTACTTC. Its protein reads: CASRLNYEQYF.